The 9 T cell receptor beta chains below come from one sample, sequenced in a study of blood T cell repertoires in COVID-19. Sequencing used immunoSEQ multiplex PCR; TCRdb keeps in-frame clones, though not all of them. The table lists some 70,000 clones, about 86% of them singletons. The material sequenced was peripheral blood. The receptors stem from a woman between 55 and 75 years old with acute or convalescent COVID-19.

V usage is TRBV5-1 and J usage is TRBJ1-1, with unresolved D. Germline V gives CDR1 SGHRS, CDR2 YFSETQ. V was shortened by 6 bases and J by 0 bases, with 15 bases between the two germline ends. The CDR3 is 15 amino acids. The CDR3 DNA is TGCGCCAGCACCCCGTGGGCAAACGTGAACACTGAAGCTTTCTTT. Amino acids: CASTPWANVNTEAFF.

V usage is TRBV4-1 and J usage is TRBJ2-1; TRBD2 aligns across 7 bases. Trimming cost V 3 bases and J 1 base; bases outside gene matches: 6. The CDR3 is 16 residues long. The germline V gene has CDR1 MGHRA and CDR2 YSYEKL. In DNA, the CDR3 is TGCGCCAGCAGCCACCAACTAGCGAGGTCCTACAATGAGCAGTTCTTC. Translation gives CASSHQLARSYNEQFF.

In nucleotides, the CDR3 is TGTGCCACCAGTGGGGGGGGCAATCAGCCCCAGCATTTT. The encoded protein is CATSGGGNQPQHF. This rearrangement joins TRBV24-1 to TRBJ1-5, with D possibly TRBD1 on 5 matching bases. V was shortened by 5 bases and J by 2 bases, with 6 bases between the two germline ends. The CDR3 has 13 amino acids. Germline lookup yields CDR1 KGHDR and CDR2 SFDVKD.

The J gene is TRBJ2-1, the V gene TRBV2, with unresolved D. Trimming removed 5 bases at V and 0 bases at J, with 11 bases between. The CDR3 runs 15 residues. Germline CDR1 reads SNHLY; CDR2 reads FYNNEI. The CDR3 sequence is CASSLESSSYNEQFF. CDR3 coding DNA: TGTGCCAGCAGTTTGGAGTCTAGCTCCTACAATGAGCAGTTCTTC.

The chain uses TRBV29-1 and TRBJ1-3, with 8 bases that match TRBD1. The CDR3 runs 14 residues. Germline V CDR1 and CDR2: SQVTM, ANQGSEA. V was pared by 6 bases and J by 4 bases, with 8 bases of the junction left unmatched. The CDR3 nucleotides are TGCAGCGTCAACAGGGGGGCTTCGGGAAACACCATATATTTT. The encoded protein is CSVNRGASGNTIYF. Looking up the rest from reference TRBV29-1 and TRBJ1-3 gives the full variable domain: SAVISQKPSRDICQRGTSLTIQCQVDSQVTMMFWYRQQPGQSLTLIATANQGSEATYESGFVIDKFPISRPNLTFSTLTVSNMSPEDSSIYLCSVNRGASGNTIYFGEGSWLTVV.

This sequence joins TRBV15 and TRBJ2-3; 8 nucleotides align to TRBD2. J was trimmed by 1 base and V by 3 bases; bases with no gene match: 6. The CDR3 runs 16 residues. Germline lookup yields CDR1 LNHNV and CDR2 YYDKDF (reference sequence). The DNA for the CDR3 is TGTGCCACCAGCAGGAGGACTAGCTTTCGCACAGATACGCAGTATTTT. Translation: CATSRRTSFRTDTQYF.

The V gene is TRBV6-5, the J gene TRBJ1-2; 9 bases line up with TRBD1. V gave up 4 bases and J gave up 3 bases; unmatched junction bases: 3. Germline CDR1 reads MNHEY; CDR2 reads SVGAGI. The CDR3 is made up of 14 amino acids. The CDR3 bases are TGTGCCAGCAGTTGGACAGGGGCACACTATGGCTACACCTTC. Translated, it gives CASSWTGAHYGYTF.

V usage is TRBV5-6 and J usage is TRBJ2-7; 9 bases align to TRBD2. Germline CDR1 SGHDT, CDR2 YYEEEE. The V segment lost 0 bases and the J segment 0 bases; nucleotides outside the gene matches: 1. This CDR3 comprises 15 residues. CDR3 DNA: TGTGCCAGCAGCTTGGGTAGCGGGAGCTCCTACGAGCAGTACTTC. Protein product: CASSLGSGSSYEQYF.

The chain combines TRBV14 with TRBJ2-7; no clear D. The CDR3 extends over 11 amino acids. Between the trimmed V and J ends, which lost 2 bases and 6 bases, there was a span of 5 bases. Germline V CDR1 and CDR2: SGHDN, FVKESK. The CDR3 reads CASSQLSEQYF. CDR3 sequence (DNA): TGTGCCAGCAGCCAACTTTCCGAGCAGTACTTC.